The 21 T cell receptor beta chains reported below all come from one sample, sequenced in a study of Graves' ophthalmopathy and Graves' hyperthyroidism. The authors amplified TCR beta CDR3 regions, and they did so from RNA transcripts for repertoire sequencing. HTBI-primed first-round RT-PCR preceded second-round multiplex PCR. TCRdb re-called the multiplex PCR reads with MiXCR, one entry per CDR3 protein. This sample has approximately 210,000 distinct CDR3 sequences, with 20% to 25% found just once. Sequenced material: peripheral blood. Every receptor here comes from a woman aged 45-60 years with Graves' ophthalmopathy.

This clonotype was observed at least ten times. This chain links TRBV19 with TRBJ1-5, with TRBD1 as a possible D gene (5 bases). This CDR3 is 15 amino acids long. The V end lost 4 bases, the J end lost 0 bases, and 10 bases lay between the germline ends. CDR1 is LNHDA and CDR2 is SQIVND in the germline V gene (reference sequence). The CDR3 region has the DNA TGTGCCAGTAGTACCACAACAGGTAGCAATCAGCCCCAGCATTTT. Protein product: CASSTTTGSNQPQHF.

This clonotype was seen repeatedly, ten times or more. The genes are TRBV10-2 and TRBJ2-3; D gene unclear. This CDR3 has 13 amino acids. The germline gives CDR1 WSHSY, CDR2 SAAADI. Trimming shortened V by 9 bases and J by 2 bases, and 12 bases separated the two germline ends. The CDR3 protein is CASGWGPTDTQYF. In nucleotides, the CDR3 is TGCGCCAGTGGATGGGGTCCCACAGATACGCAGTATTTT.

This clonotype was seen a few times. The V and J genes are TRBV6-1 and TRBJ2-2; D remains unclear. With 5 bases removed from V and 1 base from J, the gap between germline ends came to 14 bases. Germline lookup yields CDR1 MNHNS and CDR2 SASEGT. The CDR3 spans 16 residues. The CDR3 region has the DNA TGTGCCAGCAGTCCCGCGCGTCCAGTGAACACCGGGGAGCTGTTTTTT. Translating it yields CASSPARPVNTGELFF.

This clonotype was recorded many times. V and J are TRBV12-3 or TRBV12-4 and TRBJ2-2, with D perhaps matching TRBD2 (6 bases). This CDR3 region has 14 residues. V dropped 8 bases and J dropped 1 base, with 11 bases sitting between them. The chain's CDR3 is CASRLARNTGELFF. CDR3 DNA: TGTGCCAGCCGGCTAGCGAGGAACACCGGGGAGCTGTTTTTT.

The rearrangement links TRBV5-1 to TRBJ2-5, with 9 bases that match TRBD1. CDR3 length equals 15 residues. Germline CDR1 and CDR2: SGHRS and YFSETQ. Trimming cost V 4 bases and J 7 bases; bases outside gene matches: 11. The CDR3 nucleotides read TGCGCCAGCAGCCTCGGGACAGGGACTCGACGGACCCAGTACTTC. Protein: CASSLGTGTRRTQYF.

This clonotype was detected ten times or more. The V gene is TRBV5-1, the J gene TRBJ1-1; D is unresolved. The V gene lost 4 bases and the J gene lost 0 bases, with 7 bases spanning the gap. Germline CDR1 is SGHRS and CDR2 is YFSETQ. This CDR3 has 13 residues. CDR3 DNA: TGCGCCAGCAGCCCGATAGTGAACACTGAAGCTTTCTTT. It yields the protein CASSPIVNTEAFF.

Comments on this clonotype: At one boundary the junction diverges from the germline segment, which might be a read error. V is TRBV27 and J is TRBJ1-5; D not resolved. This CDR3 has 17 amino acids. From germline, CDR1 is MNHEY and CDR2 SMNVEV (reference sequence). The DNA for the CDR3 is TGTGCCAGCAGTCGATACCCCGGACCGGATCTAGACCAGCCCCAGCCTTTT. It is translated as CASSRYPGPDLDQPQPF.

The CDR3 DNA reads as TGTGCCAGCAGTGAGTCCGGGTGGGCCCAAGAGACCCAGTACTTC. Its translation: CASSESGWAQETQYF. The V and J genes are TRBV6-1 and TRBJ2-5; D not certain. Germline V lookup: CDR1 MNHNS, CDR2 SASEGT. CDR3 length equals 15 residues. The germline V and J ends were trimmed by 3 bases and 1 base, with 12 bases remaining between them.

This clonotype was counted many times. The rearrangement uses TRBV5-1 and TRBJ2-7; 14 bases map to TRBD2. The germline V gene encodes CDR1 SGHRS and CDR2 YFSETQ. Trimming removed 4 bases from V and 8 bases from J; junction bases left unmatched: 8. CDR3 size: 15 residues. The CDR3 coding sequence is TGCGCCAGCAGCGCAGGGACTAGCGGGAGTGAAAAGCAGTACTTC. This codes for CASSAGTSGSEKQYF.

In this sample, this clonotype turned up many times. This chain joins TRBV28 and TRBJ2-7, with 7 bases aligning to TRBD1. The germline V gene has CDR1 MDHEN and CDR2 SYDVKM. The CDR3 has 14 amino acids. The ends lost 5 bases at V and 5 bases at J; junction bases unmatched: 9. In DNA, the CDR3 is TGTGCCAGCAGTCAGACACAGGGGACCGACGAGCAGTACTTC. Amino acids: CASSQTQGTDEQYF. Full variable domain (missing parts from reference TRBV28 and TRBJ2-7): DVKVTQSSRYLVKRTGEKVFLECVQDMDHENMFWYRQDPGLGLRLIYFSYDVKMKEKGDIPEGYSVSREKKERFSLILESASTNQTSMYLCASSQTQGTDEQYFGPGTRLTVT.

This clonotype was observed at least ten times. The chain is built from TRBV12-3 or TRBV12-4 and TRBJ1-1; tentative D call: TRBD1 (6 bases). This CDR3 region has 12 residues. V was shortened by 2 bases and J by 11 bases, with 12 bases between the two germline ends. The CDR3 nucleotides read TGTGCCAGCAGTTTAAGGGGGGGAAGGGCTTTCTTT. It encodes CASSLRGGRAFF.

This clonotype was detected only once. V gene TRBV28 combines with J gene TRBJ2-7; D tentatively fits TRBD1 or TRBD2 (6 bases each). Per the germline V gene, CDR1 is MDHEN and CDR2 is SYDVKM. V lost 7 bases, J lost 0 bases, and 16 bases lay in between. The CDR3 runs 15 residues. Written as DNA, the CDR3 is TGTGCCAGCACCCCCGGGGGCAAGAGCTCCTACGAGCAGTACTTC. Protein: CASTPGGKSSYEQYF.

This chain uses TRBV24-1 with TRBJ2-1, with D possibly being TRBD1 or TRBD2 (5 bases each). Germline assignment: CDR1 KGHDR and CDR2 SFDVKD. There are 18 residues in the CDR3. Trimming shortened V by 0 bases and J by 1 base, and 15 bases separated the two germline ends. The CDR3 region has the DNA TGTGCCACCAGTGATTTGGCTGCAGGGCAGCGGTCCTACAATGAGCAGTTCTTC. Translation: CATSDLAAGQRSYNEQFF.

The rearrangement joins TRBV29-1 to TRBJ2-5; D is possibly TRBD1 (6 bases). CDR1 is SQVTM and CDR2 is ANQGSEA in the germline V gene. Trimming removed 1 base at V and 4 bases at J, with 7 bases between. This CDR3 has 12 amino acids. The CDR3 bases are TGCAGCGTTGAAGTAGGGGGAGAGACCCAGTACTTC. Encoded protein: CSVEVGGETQYF.

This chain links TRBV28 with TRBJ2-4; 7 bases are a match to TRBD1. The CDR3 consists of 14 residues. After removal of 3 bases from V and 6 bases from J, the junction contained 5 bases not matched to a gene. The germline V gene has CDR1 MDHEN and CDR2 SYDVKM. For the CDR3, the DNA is TGTGCCAGCAGTTTTCTGGGACAGATAAACATTCAGTACTTC. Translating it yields CASSFLGQINIQYF.

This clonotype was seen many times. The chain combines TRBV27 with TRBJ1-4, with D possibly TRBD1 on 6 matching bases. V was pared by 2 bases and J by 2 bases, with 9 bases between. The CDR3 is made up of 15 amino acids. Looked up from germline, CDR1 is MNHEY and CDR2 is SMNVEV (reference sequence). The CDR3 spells CASSLQGFTNEKLFF. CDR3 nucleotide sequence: TGTGCCAGCAGTTTACAGGGGTTTACTAATGAAAAACTGTTTTTT.

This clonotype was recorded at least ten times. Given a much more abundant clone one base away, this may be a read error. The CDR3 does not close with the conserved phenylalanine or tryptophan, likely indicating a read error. Here the CDR3 DNA reads TGTGCCAGCAGTTTTCTTTCAGGGTCTGGGCTTGGCTACACCCTC. This encodes CASSFLSGSGLGYTL. This chain joins TRBV28 and TRBJ1-2, with D possibly TRBD1 on 5 matching bases. Trimming took 3 bases from V and 7 from J, leaving 18 bases between them. The germline gives CDR1 MDHEN, CDR2 SYDVKM. The CDR3 totals 15 residues.

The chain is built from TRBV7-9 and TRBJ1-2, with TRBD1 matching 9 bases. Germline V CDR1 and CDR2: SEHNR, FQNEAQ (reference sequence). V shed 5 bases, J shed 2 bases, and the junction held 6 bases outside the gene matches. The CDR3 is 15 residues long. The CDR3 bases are TGTGCCAGCAGCCGACCCGGGACAGGGAACTATGGCTACACCTTC. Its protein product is CASSRPGTGNYGYTF.

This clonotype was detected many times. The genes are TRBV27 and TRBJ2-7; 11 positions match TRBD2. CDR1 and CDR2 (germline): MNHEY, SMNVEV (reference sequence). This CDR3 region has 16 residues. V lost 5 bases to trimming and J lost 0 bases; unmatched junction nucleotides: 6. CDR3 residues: CASSTGTSGNSYEQYF. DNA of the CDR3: TGTGCCAGCAGTACCGGGACTAGCGGAAACTCCTACGAGCAGTACTTC.

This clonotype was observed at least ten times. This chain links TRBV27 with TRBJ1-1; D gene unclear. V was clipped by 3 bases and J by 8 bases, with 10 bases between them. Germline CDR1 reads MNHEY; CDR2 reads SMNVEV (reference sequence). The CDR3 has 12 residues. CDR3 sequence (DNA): TGTGCCAGCAGTTTTCCGATGGGGGAAGCTTTCTTT. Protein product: CASSFPMGEAFF.

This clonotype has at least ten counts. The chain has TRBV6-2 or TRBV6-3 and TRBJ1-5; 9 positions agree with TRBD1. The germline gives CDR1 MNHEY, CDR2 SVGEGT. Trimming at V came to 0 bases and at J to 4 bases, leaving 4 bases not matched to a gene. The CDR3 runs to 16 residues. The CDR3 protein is CASSYSVQGANQPQHF. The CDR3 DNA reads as TGTGCCAGCAGTTACTCCGTACAGGGGGCGAATCAGCCCCAGCATTTT.